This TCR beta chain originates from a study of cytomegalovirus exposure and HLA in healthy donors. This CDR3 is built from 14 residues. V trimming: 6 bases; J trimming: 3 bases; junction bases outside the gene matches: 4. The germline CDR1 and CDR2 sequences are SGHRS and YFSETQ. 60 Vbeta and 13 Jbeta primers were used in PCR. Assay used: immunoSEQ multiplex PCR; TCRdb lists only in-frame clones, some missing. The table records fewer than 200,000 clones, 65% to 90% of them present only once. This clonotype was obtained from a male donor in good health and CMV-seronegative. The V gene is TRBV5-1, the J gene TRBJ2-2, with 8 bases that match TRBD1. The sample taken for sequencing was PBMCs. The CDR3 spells CASTRGLDTGELFF. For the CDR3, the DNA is TGCGCCAGCACCAGGGGGCTGGACACCGGGGAGCTGTTTTTT.